The clone carrying this T cell receptor (beta chain) was detected a few times. Its antigen remains unknown. 13 Jbeta primers and 60 Vbeta primers were used for the PCR. Original analysis: Unique TCR beta chains numbered approximately 80 million in a later analysis, with around 10 million shared. Clones were sequenced by immunoSEQ multiplex PCR, and TCRdb holds only the in-frame ones, with some missing. From that table come the V and J calls and clone size; the DNA was used to work out D and trimming. The data show some 110,000 clones, with approximately 60% seen just once and roughly 2% held by the top ten. This record comes from a study of cytomegalovirus exposure and HLA in healthy donors. General study points: Listed as cytomegalovirus-associated were 150 to 200 TCR beta chains. The study had only CMV serostatus as immune exposure information.

CDR1 MNHEY and CDR2 SMNVEV come from the germline V gene (reference sequence). The CDR3 is 14 amino acids. V shed 6 bases and J 5 bases; nucleotides not matched to a gene: 7. This chain joins TRBV27 and TRBJ2-7; 10 nucleotides align to TRBD1. What was sequenced was PBMCs. The sequence came from a woman younger than 45 in good health and CMV-seronegative. As DNA, the CDR3 is TGTGCCAGCAGCCTGGGACAGGGGAGTAACGAGCAGTACTTC. It encodes CASSLGQGSNEQYF.